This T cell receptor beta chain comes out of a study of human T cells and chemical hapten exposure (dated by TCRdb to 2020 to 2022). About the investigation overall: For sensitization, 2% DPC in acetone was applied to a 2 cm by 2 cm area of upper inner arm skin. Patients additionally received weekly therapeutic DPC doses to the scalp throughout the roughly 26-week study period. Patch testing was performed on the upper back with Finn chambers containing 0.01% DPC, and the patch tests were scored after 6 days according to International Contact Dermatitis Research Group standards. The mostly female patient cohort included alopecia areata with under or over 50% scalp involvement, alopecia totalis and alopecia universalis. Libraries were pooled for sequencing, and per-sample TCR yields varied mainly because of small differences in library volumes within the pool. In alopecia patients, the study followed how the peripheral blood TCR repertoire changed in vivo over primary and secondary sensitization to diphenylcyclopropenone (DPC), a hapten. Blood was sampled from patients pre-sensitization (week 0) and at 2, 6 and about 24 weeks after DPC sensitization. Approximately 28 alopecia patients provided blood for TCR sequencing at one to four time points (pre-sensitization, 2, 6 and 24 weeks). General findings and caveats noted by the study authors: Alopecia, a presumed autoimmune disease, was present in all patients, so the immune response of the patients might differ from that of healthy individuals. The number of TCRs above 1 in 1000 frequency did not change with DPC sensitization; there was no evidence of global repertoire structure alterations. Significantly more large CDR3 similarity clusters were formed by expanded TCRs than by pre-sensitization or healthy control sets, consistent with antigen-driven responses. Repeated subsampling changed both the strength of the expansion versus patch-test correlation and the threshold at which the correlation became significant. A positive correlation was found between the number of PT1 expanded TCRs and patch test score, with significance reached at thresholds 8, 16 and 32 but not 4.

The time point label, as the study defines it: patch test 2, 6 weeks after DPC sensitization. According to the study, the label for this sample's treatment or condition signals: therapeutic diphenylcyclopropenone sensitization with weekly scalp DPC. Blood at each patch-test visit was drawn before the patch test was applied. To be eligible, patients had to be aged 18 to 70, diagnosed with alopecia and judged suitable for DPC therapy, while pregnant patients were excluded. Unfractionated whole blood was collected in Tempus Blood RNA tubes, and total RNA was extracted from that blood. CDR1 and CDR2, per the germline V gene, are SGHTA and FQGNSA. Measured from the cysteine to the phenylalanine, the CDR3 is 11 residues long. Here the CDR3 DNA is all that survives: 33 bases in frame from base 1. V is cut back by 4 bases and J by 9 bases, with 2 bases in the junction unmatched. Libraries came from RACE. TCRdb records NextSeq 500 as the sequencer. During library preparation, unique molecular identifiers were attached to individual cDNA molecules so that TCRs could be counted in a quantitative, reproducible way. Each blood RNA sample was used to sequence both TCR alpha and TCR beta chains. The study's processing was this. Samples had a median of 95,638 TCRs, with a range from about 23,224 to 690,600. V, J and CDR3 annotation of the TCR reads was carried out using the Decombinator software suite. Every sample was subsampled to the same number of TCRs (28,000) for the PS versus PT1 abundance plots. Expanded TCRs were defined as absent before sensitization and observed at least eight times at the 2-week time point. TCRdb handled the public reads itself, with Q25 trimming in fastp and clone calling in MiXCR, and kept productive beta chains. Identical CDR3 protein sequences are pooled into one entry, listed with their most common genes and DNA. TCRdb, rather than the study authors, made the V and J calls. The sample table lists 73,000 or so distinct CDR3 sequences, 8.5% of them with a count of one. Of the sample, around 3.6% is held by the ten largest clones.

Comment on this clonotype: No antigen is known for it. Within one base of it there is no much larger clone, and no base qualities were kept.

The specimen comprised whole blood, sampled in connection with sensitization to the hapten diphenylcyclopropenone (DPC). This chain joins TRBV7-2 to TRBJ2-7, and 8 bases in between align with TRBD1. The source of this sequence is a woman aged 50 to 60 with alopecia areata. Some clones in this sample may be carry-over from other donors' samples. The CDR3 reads CASSWGQVQYF. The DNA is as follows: TGTGCCAGCAGCTGGGGACAGGTGCAGTACTTC.